The rows below give T cell receptor beta chains drawn from one sample of a study of T cell clones after liver transplantation. Method: immunoSEQ multiplex PCR; TCRdb's copy keeps in-frame clones and lacks some. The data hold about 120,000 clones, with approximately 90% observed a single time. The material was CD4+ T cells from blood, obtained 12 months after liver transplant. Every receptor here comes from a human patient who received a liver transplant. These T cells may partly come from the graft donor. Both conserved end residues are part of each CDR3. Each record gives: V gene, J gene, D gene, CDR3 protein. D genes are given only for firm matches.

>TRBV14|TRBJ2-5|TRBD1
CASSQWDRGKETQYF
>TRBV7-8|TRBJ2-5|TRBD2
CASSEVAGVSETQYF
>TRBV6-5|TRBJ2-7|.
CASRITVGSYEQYF
>TRBV5-4|TRBJ2-3|TRBD2
CASSPGLAGGSTDTQYF
>TRBV18|TRBJ2-3|.
CASSKVEDTQYF
>TRBV9|TRBJ1-2|.
CASSTPGTTIGHGYTF
>TRBV2|TRBJ2-7|.
CASRRVPGSYEQYF
>TRBV29-1|TRBJ1-1|TRBD1
CSVRDSGVGTEAFF
>TRBV6-5|TRBJ2-3|.
CASSWMADTQYF
>TRBV29-1|TRBJ2-3|.
CSVEPGTDTQYF
>TRBV7-2|TRBJ1-3|.
CASSRLHSGNTIYF
>TRBV7-2|TRBJ2-7|TRBD2
CASAGGRAREQYF
>TRBV10-3|TRBJ2-1|.
CAISWADGNEQFF
>TRBV5-1|TRBJ2-3|.
CASSLGGGRGDTQYF